Below are 17 T cell receptor beta chains sequenced from a single sample in a study of control samples from healthy donors and cancer patients. The data were produced by immunoSEQ multiplex PCR, yet TCRdb's version contains in-frame clones alone and is incomplete. The sample consists of about 170,000 clones, around 93% of them appearing once. The sample comprised blood. The receptors were gathered from an older woman in good health.

The J gene is TRBJ2-3, the V gene TRBV18; possible D gene TRBD2, 5 bases. The V gene's germline CDR1 is KGHSH and CDR2 LQKENI. Trimming left V 0 bases short and J 2 bases short, with 9 bases between. This CDR3 region has 15 residues. The CDR3 DNA sequence: TGTGCCAGCTCACCACCGAGCGGAGCCACAGATACGCAGTATTTT. As protein: CASSPPSGATDTQYF. Supplemented by reference TRBV18 and TRBJ2-3, the full variable domain reads NAGVMQNPRHLVRRRGQEARLRCSPMKGHSHVYWYRQLPEEGLKFMVYLQKENIIDESGMPKERFSAEFPKEGPSILRIQQVVRGDSAAYFCASSPPSGATDTQYFGPGTRLTVL.

V is TRBV30 and J is TRBJ1-2, with D unresolved. The V gene's germline CDR1 is GTSNPN and CDR2 SVGIG (reference sequence). The ends were cut back, 4 bases at V and 6 bases at J, with 18 bases in the middle. The CDR3 is 14 residues long. The CDR3 DNA reads TGTGCCTGGACAACCGGGCCCGGGGAGGATGGCTACACCTTC. Protein sequence: CAWTTGPGEDGYTF.

J is TRBJ1-6 and V is TRBV7-8; 9 positions agree with TRBD1. There are 16 residues in the CDR3. Trimming cost V 0 bases and J 7 bases; bases outside gene matches: 4. Germline V lookup: CDR1 SGHVS, CDR2 FQNEAQ. The CDR3 region is CASSLAGQGYNSPLHF. CDR3 coding DNA: TGTGCCAGCAGCTTAGCGGGACAGGGATACAATTCACCCCTCCACTTT.

The genes are TRBV7-9 and TRBJ1-2; 8 nucleotides match TRBD1. The CDR3 totals 15 residues. CDR1 SEHNR and CDR2 FQNEAQ come from the germline V gene (reference sequence). After removal of 3 bases from V and 6 bases from J, the junction contained 9 bases not matched to a gene. The DNA of the CDR3 is TGTGCCAGCAGCTTGGAGAGTCAGGGGGCAAATGGCTACACCTTC. This translates into CASSLESQGANGYTF.

J is TRBJ2-3 and V is TRBV4-2; the D is unclear. The CDR3 length is 17 residues. In germline, CDR1 is LGHNA, CDR2 YNFKEQ. Between the trimmed V and J ends, which lost 0 bases and 1 base, there was a span of 14 bases. This CDR3 is CASSQDWASGRTDTQYF. The CDR3 DNA reads as TGTGCCAGCAGCCAAGATTGGGCCTCCGGGCGCACAGATACGCAGTATTTT.

This sequence joins TRBV29-1 and TRBJ2-7, with 10 nucleotides matching TRBD1. This CDR3 contains 13 residues. The ends lost 3 bases at V and 3 bases at J; junction bases unmatched: 2. CDR1 is SQVTM and CDR2 is ANQGSEA in the germline V gene. DNA of the CDR3: TGCAGCGTTGAGACAGGGGGCGGCTACGAGCAGTACTTC. It encodes CSVETGGGYEQYF.

The chain is built from TRBV4-2 and TRBJ2-3; no clear D gene. CDR3 length: 13 amino acids. The germline CDR1 and CDR2 sequences are LGHNA and YNFKEQ. Deletions cut 0 bases from V and 3 bases from J, with 4 bases between. The CDR3 sequence: CASSQERTDTQYF. CDR3 bases: TGTGCCAGCAGCCAAGAGAGGACAGATACGCAGTATTTT.

The chain recombines TRBV19 with TRBJ1-2, with 11 bases matching TRBD1. The CDR3 is made up of 19 amino acids. V gave up 1 base and J gave up 2 bases; unmatched junction bases: 12. Germline CDR1 reads LNHDA; CDR2 reads SQIVND (reference sequence). CDR3: CASSIGTPRTGGKNYGYTF. DNA of the CDR3: TGTGCCAGTAGTATAGGAACCCCACGGACAGGGGGCAAAAACTATGGCTACACCTTC.

The V gene is TRBV4-1, the J gene TRBJ1-5, with TRBD1 identical over 11 bases. There are 15 residues in the CDR3. Trimming at V came to 4 bases and at J to 6 bases, leaving 5 bases not matched to a gene. Germline V CDR1 and CDR2: MGHRA, YSYEKL. Written as DNA, the CDR3 is TGCGCCAGCAGCCCCTTCGGGACAGGGGGTCAGCCCCAGCATTTT. It specifies CASSPFGTGGQPQHF.

The V gene is TRBV10-3, the J gene TRBJ1-1; D is undetermined. V was shortened by 10 bases and J by 1 base, with 7 bases between the two germline ends. This CDR3 spans 11 amino acids. Germline-derived CDR1 and CDR2 are ENHRY and SYGVKD. CDR3 sequence: CATATNTEAFF. The CDR3 region has the DNA TGTGCCACCGCTACGAACACTGAAGCTTTCTTT.

The chain uses TRBV25-1 and TRBJ2-7; 10 bases map to TRBD1. This CDR3 has 14 amino acids. V gave up 3 bases and J gave up 2 bases; unmatched junction bases: 1. The germline CDR1 and CDR2 sequences are MGHDK and SYGVNS. The CDR3 reads CASSEGQGTYEQYF. The CDR3 region has the DNA TGTGCCAGCAGTGAGGGACAGGGGACCTACGAGCAGTACTTC.

The V call is TRBV4-3, the J call TRBJ1-2; 9 nucleotides align to TRBD1. Trimming removed 1 base from V and 5 bases from J; junction bases left unmatched: 5. Germline loops: CDR1 LGHNA, CDR2 YSLEER. This CDR3 has 15 residues. DNA of the CDR3: TGCGCCAGCAGCCAAGTTCCCGGACAGGGGTATGGCTACACCTTC. As protein: CASSQVPGQGYGYTF.

V is TRBV19 and J is TRBJ2-1, with 10 nucleotides matching TRBD1. Germline V gives CDR1 LNHDA, CDR2 SQIVND (reference sequence). There are 15 residues in the CDR3. Trimming cost V 3 bases and J 6 bases; bases outside gene matches: 5. The CDR3 region is CASSIGTGVFNEQFF. For the CDR3, the DNA is TGTGCCAGTAGTATTGGGACAGGGGTTTTCAATGAGCAGTTCTTC.

V usage is TRBV18 and J usage is TRBJ1-2; D is unresolved. Germline V CDR1 and CDR2: KGHSH, LQKENI. The CDR3 consists of 13 residues. V lost 3 bases to trimming and J lost 5 bases, with 10 bases between them. The CDR3 loop is CASSPPDFYGYTF. The CDR3 nucleotides read TGTGCCAGCTCACCGCCAGACTTTTATGGCTACACCTTC.

The V and J genes are TRBV27 and TRBJ1-6; 8 positions match TRBD1. Germline-derived CDR1 and CDR2 are MNHEY and SMNVEV (reference sequence). The CDR3 length is 17 residues. V lost 5 bases to trimming and J lost 4 bases; unmatched junction nucleotides: 10. The DNA of the CDR3 is TGTGCCAGCAGTCCGAGGACAGGGCGCCAATATAATTCACCCCTCCACTTT. This sequence encodes CASSPRTGRQYNSPLHF.

Here the CDR3 DNA reads TGTGCCAGCAGTGAATATATCCCAGGGGGGAGTGAAAAACTGTTTTTT. The encoded protein is CASSEYIPGGSEKLFF. This chain uses TRBV25-1 with TRBJ1-4, with 7 nucleotides matching TRBD1. V trimming: 0 bases; J trimming: 7 bases; junction bases outside the gene matches: 8. The germline CDR1 and CDR2 sequences are MGHDK and SYGVNS. The CDR3 runs 16 residues.

This clone was picked up a small number of times. The rearrangement uses TRBV27 and TRBJ1-2; D is possibly TRBD1 (6 bases). The germline CDR1 and CDR2 sequences are MNHEY and SMNVEV (reference sequence). CDR3 length: 15 residues. Trimming stripped 2 bases from V and 4 bases from J, with 14 bases between. This CDR3 reads CASSLPPGGPYGYTF. CDR3 in DNA: TGTGCCAGCAGTTTACCCCCCGGGGGCCCCTATGGCTACACCTTC.